This T cell receptor (beta chain) derives from a study of blood T cell repertoires in COVID-19. Trimming removed 10 bases at V and 3 bases at J, with 7 bases between. CDR3 length: 10 residues. Germline V gene sequence: CDR1 MNHEY, CDR2 SVGAGI. TCRdb keeps only in-frame clones here, not all; method: immunoSEQ multiplex PCR. The sample consists of hundreds of thousands of clones, 89% of them appearing once. This sequence joins TRBV6-5 and TRBJ2-7, with unresolved D. Sequenced material: peripheral blood. The sequence was collected from a man between 60 and 75 years old who had recovered from COVID-19. This chain's CDR3 is CATFNYEQYF. CDR3 DNA: TGTGCCACCTTTAACTACGAGCAGTACTTC.